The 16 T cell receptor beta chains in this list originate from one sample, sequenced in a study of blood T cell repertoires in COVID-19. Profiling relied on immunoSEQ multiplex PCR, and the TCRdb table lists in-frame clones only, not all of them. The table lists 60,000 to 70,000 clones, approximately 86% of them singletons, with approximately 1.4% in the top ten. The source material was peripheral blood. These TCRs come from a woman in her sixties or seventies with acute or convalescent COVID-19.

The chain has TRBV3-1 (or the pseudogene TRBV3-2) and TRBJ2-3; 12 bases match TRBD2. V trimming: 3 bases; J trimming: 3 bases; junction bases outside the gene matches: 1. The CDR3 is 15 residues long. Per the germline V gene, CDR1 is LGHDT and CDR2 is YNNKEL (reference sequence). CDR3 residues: CASSQTSGRTDTQYF. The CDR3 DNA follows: TGTGCCAGCAGCCAGACTAGCGGGAGAACAGATACGCAGTATTTT.

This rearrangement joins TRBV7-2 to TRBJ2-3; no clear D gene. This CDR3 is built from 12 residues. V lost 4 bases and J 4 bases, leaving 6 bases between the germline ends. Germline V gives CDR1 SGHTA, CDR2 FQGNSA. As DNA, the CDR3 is TGTGCCAGCAGCTACGGGTCAGATACGCAGTATTTT. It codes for CASSYGSDTQYF.

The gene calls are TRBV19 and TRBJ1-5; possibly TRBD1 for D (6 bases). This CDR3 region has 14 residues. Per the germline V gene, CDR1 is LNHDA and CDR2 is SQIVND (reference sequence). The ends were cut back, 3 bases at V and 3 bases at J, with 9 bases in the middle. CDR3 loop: CASSIRDTNQPQHF. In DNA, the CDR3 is TGTGCCAGTAGTATCCGGGACACCAATCAGCCCCAGCATTTT.

For the CDR3, the DNA is TGTGCCAGCAGCTCGGGACAGGGGAACTATGGCTACACCTTC. Residues: CASSSGQGNYGYTF. This rearrangement joins TRBV9 to TRBJ1-2, with 10 nucleotides matching TRBD1. J gave up 2 bases and V 4 bases, and 2 bases lay outside the gene matches. The CDR3 length is 14 residues. Germline V gene data show CDR1 as SGDLS and CDR2 as YYNGEE.

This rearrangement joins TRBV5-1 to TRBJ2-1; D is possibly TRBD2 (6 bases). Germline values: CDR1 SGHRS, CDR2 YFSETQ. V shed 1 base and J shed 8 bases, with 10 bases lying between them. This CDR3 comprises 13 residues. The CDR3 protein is CASSLQVADEQFF. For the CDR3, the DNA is TGCGCCAGCAGCTTGCAGGTAGCGGATGAGCAGTTCTTC.

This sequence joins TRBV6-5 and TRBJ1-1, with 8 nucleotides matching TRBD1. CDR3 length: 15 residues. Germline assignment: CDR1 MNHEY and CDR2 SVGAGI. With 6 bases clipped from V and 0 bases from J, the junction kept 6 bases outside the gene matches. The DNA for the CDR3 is TGTGCCAGCAGCCCCGACAGGGGAATGAACACTGAAGCTTTCTTT. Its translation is CASSPDRGMNTEAFF.

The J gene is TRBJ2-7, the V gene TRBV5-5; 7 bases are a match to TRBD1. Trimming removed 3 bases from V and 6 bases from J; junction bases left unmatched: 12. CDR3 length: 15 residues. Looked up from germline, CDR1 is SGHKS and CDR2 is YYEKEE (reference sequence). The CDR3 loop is CASSSRGNRGFEQYF. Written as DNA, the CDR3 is TGTGCCAGCAGCTCCAGGGGGAATAGGGGCTTCGAGCAGTACTTC.

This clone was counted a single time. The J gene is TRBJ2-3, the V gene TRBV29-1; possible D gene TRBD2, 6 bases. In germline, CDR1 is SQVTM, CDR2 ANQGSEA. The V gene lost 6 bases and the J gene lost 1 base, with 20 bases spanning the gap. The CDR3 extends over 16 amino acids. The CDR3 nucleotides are TGCAGCGTCCATGTGGCCGCGGCGGGGCGCACAGATACGCAGTATTTT. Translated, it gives CSVHVAAAGRTDTQYF.

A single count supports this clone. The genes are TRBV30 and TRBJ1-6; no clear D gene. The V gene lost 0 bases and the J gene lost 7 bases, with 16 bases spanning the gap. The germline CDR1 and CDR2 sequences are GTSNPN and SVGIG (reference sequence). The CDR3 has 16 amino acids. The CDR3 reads CAWSVRSPRLNSPLHF. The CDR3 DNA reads TGTGCCTGGAGTGTACGGTCTCCACGTCTAAATTCACCCCTCCACTTT.

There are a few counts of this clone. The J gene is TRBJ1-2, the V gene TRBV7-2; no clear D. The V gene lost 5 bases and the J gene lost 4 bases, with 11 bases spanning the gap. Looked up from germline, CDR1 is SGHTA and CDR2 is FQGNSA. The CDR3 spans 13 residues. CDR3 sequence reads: CASSTGEVYGYTF. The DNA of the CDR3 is TGTGCCAGCAGCACCGGTGAAGTCTATGGCTACACCTTC. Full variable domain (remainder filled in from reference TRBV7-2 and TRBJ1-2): GAGVSQSPSNKVTEKGKDVELRCDPISGHTALYWYRQSLGQGLEFLIYFQGNSAPDKSGLPSDRFSAERTGGSVSTLTIQRTQQEDSAVYLCASSTGEVYGYTFGSGTRLTVV.

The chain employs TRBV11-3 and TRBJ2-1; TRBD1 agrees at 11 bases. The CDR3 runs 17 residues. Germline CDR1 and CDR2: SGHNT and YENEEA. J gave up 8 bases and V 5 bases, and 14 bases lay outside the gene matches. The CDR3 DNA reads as TGTGCCAGCAGCCACTCTATCTTGGACAGGGGGCGTCATGAGCAGTTCTTC. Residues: CASSHSILDRGRHEQFF.

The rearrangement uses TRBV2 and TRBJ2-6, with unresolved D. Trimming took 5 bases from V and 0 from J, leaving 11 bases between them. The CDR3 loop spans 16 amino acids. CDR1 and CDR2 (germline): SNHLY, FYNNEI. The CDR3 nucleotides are TGTGCCAGCAGTCCGAGACTGATCTCTGGGGCCAACGTCCTGACTTTC. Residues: CASSPRLISGANVLTF.

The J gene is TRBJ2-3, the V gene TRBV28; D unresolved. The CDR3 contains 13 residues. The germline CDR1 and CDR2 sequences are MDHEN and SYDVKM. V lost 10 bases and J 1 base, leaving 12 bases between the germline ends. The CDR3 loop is CAITREGTDTQYF. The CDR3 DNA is TGTGCCATTACTCGAGAAGGCACAGATACGCAGTATTTT.

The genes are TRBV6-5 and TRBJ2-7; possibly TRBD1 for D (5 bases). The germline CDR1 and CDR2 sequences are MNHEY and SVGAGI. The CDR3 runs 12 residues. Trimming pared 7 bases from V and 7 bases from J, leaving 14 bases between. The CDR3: CASKTGIEEQYF. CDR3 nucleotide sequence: TGTGCCAGCAAAACAGGAATAGAGGAGCAGTACTTC.

This CDR3 is CASSEWTGQPQETQYF. CDR3 nucleotides: TGTGCCAGCAGTGAGTGGACAGGTCAACCCCAAGAGACCCAGTACTTC. This chain connects TRBV6-1 to TRBJ2-5; 7 nucleotides agree with TRBD1. CDR3 length: 16 amino acids. The germline V gene has CDR1 MNHNS and CDR2 SASEGT. V was clipped by 3 bases and J by 1 base; unmatched bases: 8.

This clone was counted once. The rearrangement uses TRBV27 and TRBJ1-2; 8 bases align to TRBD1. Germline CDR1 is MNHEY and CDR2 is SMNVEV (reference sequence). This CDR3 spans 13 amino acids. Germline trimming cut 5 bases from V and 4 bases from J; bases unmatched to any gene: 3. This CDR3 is CASSVTGGYGYTF. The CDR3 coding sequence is TGTGCCAGCAGTGTAACAGGGGGCTATGGCTACACCTTC.